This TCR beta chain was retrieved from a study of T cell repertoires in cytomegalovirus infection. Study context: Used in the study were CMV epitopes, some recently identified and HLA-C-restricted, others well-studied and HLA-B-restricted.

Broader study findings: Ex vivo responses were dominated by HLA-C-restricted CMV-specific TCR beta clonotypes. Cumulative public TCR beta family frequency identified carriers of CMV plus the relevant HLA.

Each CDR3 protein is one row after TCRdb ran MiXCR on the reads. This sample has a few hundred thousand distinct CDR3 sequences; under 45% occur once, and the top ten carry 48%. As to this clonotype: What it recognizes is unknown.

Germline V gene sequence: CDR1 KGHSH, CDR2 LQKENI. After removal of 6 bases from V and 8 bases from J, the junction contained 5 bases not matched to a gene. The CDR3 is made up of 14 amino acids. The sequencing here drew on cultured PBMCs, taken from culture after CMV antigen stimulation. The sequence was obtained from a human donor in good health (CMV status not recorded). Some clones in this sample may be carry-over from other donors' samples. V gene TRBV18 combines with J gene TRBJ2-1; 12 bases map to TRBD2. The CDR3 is CASSSTSGSDEQFF. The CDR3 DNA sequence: TGTGCCAGCTCCTCGACTAGCGGGAGCGATGAGCAGTTCTTC.